One sample yielded the 4 T cell receptor beta chains listed below, sequenced in a study of T cells in localized non-small cell lung cancer (TCRdb year 2020). Library preparation employed the immunoSEQ multiplex PCR assay. This is the immuneACCESS table as TCRdb keeps it, with only in-frame sequences that have V and J called. A part of the clones is gone; compared with another copy, unresolved V genes explain less than half, and the rest is unexplained. This sample comprises roughly 11,000 clones, 70% to 90% of them detected only once. The ten largest clonotypes hold 20% to 25% of the sample. The material was peripheral blood, obtained before any cancer treatment. The origin of the receptors is a male donor at least 60 years old with stage I lung adenocarcinoma.

Here the CDR3 reads CASSGGSNSYGYTF. The CDR3 DNA reads TGTGCCAGCAGCGGCGGCAGCAACTCCTATGGCTACACCTTC. The chain is built from TRBV2 and TRBJ1-2; unclear D gene. CDR1 is SNHLY, CDR2 FYNNEI, per germline. V lost 6 bases and J lost 4, with 15 bases in between. This CDR3 spans 14 amino acids.

V gene TRBV19 combines with J gene TRBJ1-1; 8 positions match TRBD1. The trim removed 2 bases at V and 2 bases at J, leaving 1 base unmatched. Germline CDR1 LNHDA, CDR2 SQIVND (reference sequence). This CDR3 contains 14 residues. The CDR3 here is CASSITGGNTEAFF. In DNA form, the CDR3 reads TGTGCCAGTAGTATAACAGGGGGTAACACTGAAGCTTTCTTT.

This chain connects TRBV14 to TRBJ1-4; 7 bases are a match to TRBD1. Per the germline V gene, CDR1 is SGHDN and CDR2 is FVKESK. The ends lost 0 bases at V and 3 bases at J; junction bases unmatched: 7. The CDR3 consists of 17 residues. The CDR3 DNA is TGTGCCAGCAGCCAAGATCGAGGAACAGGGGCTAATGAAAAACTGTTTTTT. Its translation is CASSQDRGTGANEKLFF.

The CDR3 coding sequence is TGTGCCAGCAGCTTGACAGGCCCAGAGACCCAGTACTTC. It translates to CASSLTGPETQYF. The chain uses TRBV5-6 and TRBJ2-5; D possibly corresponds to TRBD1 (5 bases). Trimming took off 1 base at V and 4 bases at J, with 8 bases between the two ends. The germline V gene has CDR1 SGHDT and CDR2 YYEEEE. The length of the CDR3 is 13 residues.